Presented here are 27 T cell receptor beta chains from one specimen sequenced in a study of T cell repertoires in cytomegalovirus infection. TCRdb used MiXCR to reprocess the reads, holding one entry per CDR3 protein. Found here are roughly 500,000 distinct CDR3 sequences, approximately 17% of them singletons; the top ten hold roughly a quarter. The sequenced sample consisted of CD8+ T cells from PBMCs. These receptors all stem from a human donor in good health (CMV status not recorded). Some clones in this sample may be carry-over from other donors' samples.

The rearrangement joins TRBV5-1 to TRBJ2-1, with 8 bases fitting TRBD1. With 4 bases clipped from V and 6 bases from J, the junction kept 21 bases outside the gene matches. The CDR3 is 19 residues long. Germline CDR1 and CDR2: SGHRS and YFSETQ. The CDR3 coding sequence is TGCGCCAGCAGCAAGACGAGGACAGGGACCATGCCAGCGAGCAATGAGCAGTTCTTC. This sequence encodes CASSKTRTGTMPASNEQFF.

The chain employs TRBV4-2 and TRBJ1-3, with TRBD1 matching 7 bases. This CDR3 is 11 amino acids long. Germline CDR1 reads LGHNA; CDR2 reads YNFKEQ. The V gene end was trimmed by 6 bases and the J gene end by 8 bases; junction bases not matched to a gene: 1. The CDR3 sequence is CASRTGDTIYF. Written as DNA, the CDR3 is TGTGCCAGCAGAACAGGGGACACCATATATTTT.

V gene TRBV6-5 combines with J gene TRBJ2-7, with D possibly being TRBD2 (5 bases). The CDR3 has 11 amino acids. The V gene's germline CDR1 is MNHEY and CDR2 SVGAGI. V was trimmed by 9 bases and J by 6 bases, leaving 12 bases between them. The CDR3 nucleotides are TGTGCCAGTGTAAGAGGGCCCGAGCAGTACTTC. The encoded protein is CASVRGPEQYF.

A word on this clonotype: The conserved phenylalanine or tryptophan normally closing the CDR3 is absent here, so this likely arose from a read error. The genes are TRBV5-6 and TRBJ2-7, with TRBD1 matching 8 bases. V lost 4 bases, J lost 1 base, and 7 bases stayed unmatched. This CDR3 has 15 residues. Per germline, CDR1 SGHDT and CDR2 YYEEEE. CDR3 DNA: TGTGCCAGCAGCCCGGCCGGGACAGGATCCTACGAGCAGTACTTA. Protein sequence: CASSPAGTGSYEQYL.

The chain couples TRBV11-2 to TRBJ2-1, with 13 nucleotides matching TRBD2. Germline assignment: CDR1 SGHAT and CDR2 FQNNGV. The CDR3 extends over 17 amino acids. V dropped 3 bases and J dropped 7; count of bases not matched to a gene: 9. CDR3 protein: CASSFWTSGSSENEQFF. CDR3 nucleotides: TGTGCCAGCAGCTTTTGGACTAGCGGGAGTAGTGAGAATGAGCAGTTCTTC.

This CDR3 is CASSLYQGRDQPQHF. The CDR3, as DNA: TGTGCCAGCAGTTTATATCAGGGGCGAGATCAGCCCCAGCATTTT. V and J are TRBV28 and TRBJ1-5; maybe TRBD1 (6 bases). Trimming pared 1 base from V and 5 bases from J, leaving 12 bases between. Germline-derived CDR1 and CDR2 are MDHEN and SYDVKM. The CDR3 spans 15 residues.

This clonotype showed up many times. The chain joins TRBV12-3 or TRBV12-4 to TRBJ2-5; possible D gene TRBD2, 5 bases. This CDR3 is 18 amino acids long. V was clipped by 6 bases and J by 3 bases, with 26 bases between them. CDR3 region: CASSSRPSDSRPEETQYF. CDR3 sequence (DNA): TGTGCCAGCAGCTCCCGGCCGTCGGACTCGAGACCAGAAGAGACCCAGTACTTC.

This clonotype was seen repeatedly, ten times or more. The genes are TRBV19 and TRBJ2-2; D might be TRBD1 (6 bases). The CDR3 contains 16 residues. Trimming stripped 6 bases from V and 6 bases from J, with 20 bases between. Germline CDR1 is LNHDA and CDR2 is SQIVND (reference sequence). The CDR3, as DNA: TGTGCCAGTAGCCCCCATTTACAGGGTTGGTCCGGGGAGCTGTTTTTT. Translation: CASSPHLQGWSGELFF.

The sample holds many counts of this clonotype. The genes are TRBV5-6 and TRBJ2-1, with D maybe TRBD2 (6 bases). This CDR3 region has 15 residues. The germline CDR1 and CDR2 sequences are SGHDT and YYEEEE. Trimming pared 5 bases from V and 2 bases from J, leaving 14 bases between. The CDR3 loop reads CASSGSGYAYNEQFF. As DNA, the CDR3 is TGTGCCAGCAGTGGTAGCGGTTACGCCTACAATGAGCAGTTCTTC.

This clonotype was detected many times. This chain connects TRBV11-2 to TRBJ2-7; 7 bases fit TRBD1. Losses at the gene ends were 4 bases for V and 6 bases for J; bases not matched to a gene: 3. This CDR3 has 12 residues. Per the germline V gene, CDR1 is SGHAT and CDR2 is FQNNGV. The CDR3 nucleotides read TGTGCCAGCAGCTCACAGGGGAGCGAGCAGTACTTC. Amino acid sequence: CASSSQGSEQYF. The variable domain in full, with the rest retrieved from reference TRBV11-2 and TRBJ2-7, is EAGVAQSPRYKIIEKRQSVAFWCNPISGHATLYWYQQILGQGPKLLIQFQNNGVVDDSQLPKDRFSAERLKGVDSTLKIQPAKLEDSAVYLCASSSQGSEQYFGPGTRLTVT.

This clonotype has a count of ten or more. CDR3 in amino acids: CASSLDPQNNEQFF. In nucleotides, the CDR3 is TGTGCCAGCAGCTTAGATCCCCAGAACAATGAGCAGTTCTTC. The chain employs TRBV11-2 and TRBJ2-1; D uncertain. From germline, CDR1 is SGHAT and CDR2 FQNNGV. V was trimmed by 0 bases and J by 5 bases, leaving 8 bases between them. This CDR3 has 14 residues.

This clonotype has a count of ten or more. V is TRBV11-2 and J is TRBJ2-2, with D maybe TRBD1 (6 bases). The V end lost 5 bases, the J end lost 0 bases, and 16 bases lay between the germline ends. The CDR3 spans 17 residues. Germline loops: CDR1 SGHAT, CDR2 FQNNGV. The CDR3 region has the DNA TGTGCCAGCAGCCCGCCTTCTCGGACAGCGAACACCGGGGAGCTGTTTTTT. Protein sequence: CASSPPSRTANTGELFF. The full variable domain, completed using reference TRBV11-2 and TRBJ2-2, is EAGVAQSPRYKIIEKRQSVAFWCNPISGHATLYWYQQILGQGPKLLIQFQNNGVVDDSQLPKDRFSAERLKGVDSTLKIQPAKLEDSAVYLCASSPPSRTANTGELFFGEGSRLTVL.

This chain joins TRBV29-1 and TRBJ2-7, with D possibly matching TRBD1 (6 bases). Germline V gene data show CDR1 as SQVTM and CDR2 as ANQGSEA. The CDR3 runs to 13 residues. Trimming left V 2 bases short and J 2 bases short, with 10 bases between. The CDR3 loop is CSVELDRAYEQYF. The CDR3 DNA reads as TGCAGCGTTGAATTGGACAGAGCCTACGAGCAGTACTTC.

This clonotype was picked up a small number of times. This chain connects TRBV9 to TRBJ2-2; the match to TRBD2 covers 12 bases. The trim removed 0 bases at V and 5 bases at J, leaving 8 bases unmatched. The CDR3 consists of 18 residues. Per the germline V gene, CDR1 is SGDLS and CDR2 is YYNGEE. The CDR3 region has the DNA TGTGCCAGCAGCGTAGAGAGACTAGCGGGAGATCGGACCGGGGAGCTGTTTTTT. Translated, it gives CASSVERLAGDRTGELFF.

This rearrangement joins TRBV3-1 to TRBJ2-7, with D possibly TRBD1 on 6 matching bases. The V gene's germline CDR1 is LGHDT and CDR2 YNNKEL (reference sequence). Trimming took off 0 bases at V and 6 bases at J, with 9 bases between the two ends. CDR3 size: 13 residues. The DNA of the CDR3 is TGTGCCAGCAGCCAAGAGAGCAGGGGCGAGCAGTACTTC. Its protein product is CASSQESRGEQYF.

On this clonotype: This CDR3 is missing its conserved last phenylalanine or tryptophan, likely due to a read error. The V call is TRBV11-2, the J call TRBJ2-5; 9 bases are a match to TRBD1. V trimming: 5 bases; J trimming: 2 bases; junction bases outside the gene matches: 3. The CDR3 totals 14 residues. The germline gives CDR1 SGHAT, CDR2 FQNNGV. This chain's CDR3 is CASSRDRGQETQYL. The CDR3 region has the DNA TGTGCCAGCAGCCGTGACAGGGGGCAAGAGACCCAGTACTTA.

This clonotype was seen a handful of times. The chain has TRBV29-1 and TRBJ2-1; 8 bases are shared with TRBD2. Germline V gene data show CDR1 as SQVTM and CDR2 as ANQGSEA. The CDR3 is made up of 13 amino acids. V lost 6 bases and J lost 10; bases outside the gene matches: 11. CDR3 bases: TGCAGCGTCCCTGTAGCGGGAAGGGGAGAGCAGTTCTTC. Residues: CSVPVAGRGEQFF.

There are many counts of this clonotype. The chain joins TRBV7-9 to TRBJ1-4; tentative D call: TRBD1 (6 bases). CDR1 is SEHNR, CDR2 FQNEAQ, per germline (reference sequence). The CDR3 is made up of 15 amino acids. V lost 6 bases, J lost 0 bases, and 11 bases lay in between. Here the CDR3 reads CASRRQDATNEKLFF. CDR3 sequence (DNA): TGTGCCAGCAGGCGACAGGACGCAACTAATGAAAAACTGTTTTTT.

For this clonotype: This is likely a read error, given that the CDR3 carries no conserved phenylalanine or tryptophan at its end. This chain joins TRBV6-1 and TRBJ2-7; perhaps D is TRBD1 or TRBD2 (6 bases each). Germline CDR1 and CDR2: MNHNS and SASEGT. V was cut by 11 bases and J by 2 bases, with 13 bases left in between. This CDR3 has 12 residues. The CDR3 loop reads CAAGQRTYEQYL. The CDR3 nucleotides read TGTGCCGCGGGACAAAGGACCTACGAGCAGTACTTA.

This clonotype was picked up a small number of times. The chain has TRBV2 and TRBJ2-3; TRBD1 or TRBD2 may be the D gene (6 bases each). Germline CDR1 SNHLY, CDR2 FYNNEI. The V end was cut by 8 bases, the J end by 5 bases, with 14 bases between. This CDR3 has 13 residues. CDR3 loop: CASEGRGGDTQYF. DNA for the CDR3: TGTGCCAGCGAAGGCAGGGGAGGAGATACGCAGTATTTT. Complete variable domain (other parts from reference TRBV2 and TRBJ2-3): EPEVTQTPSHQVTQMGQEVILRCVPISNHLYFYWYRQILGQKVEFLVSFYNNEISEKSEIFDDQFSVERPDGSNFTLKIRSTKLEDSAMYFCASEGRGGDTQYFGPGTRLTVL.

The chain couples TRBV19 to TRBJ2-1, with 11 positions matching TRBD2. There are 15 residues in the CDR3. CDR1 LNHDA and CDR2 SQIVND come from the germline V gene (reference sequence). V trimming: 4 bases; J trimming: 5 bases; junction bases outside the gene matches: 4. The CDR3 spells CASSTLAGENNEQFF. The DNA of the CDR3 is TGTGCCAGTAGTACACTAGCGGGAGAAAACAATGAGCAGTTCTTC.

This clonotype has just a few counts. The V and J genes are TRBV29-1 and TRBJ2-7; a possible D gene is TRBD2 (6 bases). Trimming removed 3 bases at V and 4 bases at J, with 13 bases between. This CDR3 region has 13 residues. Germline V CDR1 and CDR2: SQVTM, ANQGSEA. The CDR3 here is CSVEEGPRYEQYF. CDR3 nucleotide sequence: TGCAGCGTTGAGGAGGGGCCAAGGTACGAGCAGTACTTC.

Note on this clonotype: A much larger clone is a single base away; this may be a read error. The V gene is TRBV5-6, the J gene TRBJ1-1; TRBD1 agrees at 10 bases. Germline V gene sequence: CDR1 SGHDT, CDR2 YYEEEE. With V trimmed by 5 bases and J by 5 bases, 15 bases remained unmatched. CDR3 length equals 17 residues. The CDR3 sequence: CASSSTRDRGRKTEAFF. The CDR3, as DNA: TGTGCCAGCAGTTCAACCAGGGACAGGGGAAGAAAAACTGAAGCTTTCTTT.

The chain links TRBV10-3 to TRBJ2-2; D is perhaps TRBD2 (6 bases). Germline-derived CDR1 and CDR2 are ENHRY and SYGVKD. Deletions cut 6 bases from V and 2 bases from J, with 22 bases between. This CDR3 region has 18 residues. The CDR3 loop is CAISGPTGEKDNTGELFF. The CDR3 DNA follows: TGTGCCATCAGCGGTCCCACGGGGGAGAAAGATAACACCGGGGAGCTGTTTTTT.

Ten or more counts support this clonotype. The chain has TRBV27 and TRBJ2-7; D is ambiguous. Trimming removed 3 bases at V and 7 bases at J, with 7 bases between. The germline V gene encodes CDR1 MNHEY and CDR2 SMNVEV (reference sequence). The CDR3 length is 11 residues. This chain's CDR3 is CASSFGREQYF. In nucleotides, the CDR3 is TGTGCCAGCAGTTTTGGGCGAGAGCAGTACTTC.

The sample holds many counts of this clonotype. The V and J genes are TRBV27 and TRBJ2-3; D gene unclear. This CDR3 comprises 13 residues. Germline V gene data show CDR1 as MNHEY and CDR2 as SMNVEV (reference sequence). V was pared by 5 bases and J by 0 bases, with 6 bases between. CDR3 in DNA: TGTGCCAGCAGTGTGGGGAGCACAGATACGCAGTATTTT. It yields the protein CASSVGSTDTQYF.

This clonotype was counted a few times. The CDR3 sequence is CAWSVAGTGGYTF. The CDR3 DNA follows: TGTGCCTGGAGTGTGGCCGGGACAGGGGGCTACACCTTC. The chain links TRBV30 to TRBJ1-2; TRBD1 aligns across 9 bases. The CDR3 covers 13 residues. V was clipped by 0 bases and J by 8 bases; unmatched bases: 4. The germline V gene encodes CDR1 GTSNPN and CDR2 SVGIG (reference sequence). Using reference TRBV30 and TRBJ1-2 for the parts outside the CDR3, the full variable domain is SQTIHQWPATLVQPVGSPLSLECTVEGTSNPNLYWYRQAAGRGLQLLFYSVGIGQISSEVPQNLSASRPQDRQFILSSKKLLLSDSGFYLCAWSVAGTGGYTFGSGTRLTVV.